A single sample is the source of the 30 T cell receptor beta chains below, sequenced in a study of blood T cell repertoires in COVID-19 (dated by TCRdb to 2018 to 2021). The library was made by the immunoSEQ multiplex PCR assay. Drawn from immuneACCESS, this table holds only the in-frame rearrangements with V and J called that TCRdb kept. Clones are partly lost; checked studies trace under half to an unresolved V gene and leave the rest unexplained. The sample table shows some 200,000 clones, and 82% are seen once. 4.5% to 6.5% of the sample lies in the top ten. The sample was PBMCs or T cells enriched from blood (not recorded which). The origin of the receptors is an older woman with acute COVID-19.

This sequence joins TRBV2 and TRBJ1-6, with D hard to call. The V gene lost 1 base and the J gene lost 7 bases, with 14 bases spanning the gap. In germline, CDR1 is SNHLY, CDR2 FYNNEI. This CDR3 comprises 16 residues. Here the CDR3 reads CASSEVGRLQNSPLHF. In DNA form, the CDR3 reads TGTGCCAGCAGTGAAGTGGGCAGGCTACAAAATTCACCCCTCCACTTT.

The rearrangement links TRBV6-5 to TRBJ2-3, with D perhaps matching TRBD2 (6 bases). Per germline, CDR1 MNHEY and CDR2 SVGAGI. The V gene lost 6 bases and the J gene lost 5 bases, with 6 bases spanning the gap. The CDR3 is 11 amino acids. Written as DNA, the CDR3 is TGTGCCAGCAGGGGACTAGATACGCAGTATTTT. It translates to CASRGLDTQYF.

In nucleotides, the CDR3 is TGTGCCAGCAGCGCCTCCGGTTCTTCCTACAATGAGCAGTTCTTC. Its translation: CASSASGSSYNEQFF. This rearrangement joins TRBV9 to TRBJ2-1; D is unclear. The CDR3 is 15 residues long. The V end was cut by 3 bases, the J end by 1 base, with 11 bases between. Germline assignment: CDR1 SGDLS and CDR2 YYNGEE.

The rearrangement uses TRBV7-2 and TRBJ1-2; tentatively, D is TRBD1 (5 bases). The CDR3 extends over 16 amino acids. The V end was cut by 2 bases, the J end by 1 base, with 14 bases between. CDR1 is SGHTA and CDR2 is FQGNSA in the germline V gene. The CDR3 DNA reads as TGTGCCAGCAGCTTACTCCTCGGACAAAGTAACTATGGCTACACCTTC. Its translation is CASSLLLGQSNYGYTF.

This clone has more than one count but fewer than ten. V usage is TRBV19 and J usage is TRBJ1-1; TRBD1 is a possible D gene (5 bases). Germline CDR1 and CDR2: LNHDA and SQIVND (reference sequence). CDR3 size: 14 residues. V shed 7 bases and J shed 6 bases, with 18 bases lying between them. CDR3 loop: CASTRDFEMAEAFF. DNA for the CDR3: TGTGCCAGTACTAGGGACTTCGAGATGGCTGAAGCTTTCTTT. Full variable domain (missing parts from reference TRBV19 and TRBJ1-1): DGGITQSPKYLFRKEGQNVTLSCEQNLNHDAMYWYRQDPGQGLRLIYYSQIVNDFQKGDIAEGYSVSREKKESFPLTVTSAQKNPTAFYLCASTRDFEMAEAFFGQGTRLTVV.

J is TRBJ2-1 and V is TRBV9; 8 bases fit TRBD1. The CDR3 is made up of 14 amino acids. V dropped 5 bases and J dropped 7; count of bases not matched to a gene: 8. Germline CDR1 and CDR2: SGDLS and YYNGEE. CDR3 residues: CASSETTGVNEQFF. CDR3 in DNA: TGTGCCAGCAGTGAAACGACAGGGGTTAATGAGCAGTTCTTC. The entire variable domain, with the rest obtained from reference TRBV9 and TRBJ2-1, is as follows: DSGVTQTPKHLITATGQRVTLRCSPRSGDLSVYWYQQSLDQGLQFLIQYYNGEERAKGNILERFSAQQFPDLHSELNLSSLELGDSALYFCASSETTGVNEQFFGPGTRLTVL.

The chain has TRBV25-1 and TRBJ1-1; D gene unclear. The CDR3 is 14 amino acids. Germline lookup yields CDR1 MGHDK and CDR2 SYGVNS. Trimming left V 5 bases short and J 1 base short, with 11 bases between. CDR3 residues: CASSWSGTNTEAFF. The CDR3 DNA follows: TGTGCCAGCAGTTGGTCAGGTACGAACACTGAAGCTTTCTTT. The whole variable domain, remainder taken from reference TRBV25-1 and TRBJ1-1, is EADIYQTPRYLVIGTGKKITLECSQTMGHDKMYWYQQDPGMELHLIHYSYGVNSTEKGDLSSESTVSRIRTEHFPLTLESARPSHTSQYLCASSWSGTNTEAFFGQGTRLTVV.

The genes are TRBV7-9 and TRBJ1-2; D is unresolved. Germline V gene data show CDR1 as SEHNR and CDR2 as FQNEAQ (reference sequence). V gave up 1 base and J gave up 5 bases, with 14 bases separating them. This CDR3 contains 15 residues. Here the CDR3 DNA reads TGTGCCAGCAGCTTAGAACTCGGTATCACTTATGGCTACACCTTC. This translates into CASSLELGITYGYTF.

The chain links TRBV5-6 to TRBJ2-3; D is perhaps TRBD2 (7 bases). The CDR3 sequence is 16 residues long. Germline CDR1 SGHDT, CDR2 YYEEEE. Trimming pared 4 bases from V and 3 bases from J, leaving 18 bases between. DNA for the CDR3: TGTGCCAGCAGCCTGGGGGGCGGGAGCAGAACAGATACGCAGTATTTT. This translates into CASSLGGGSRTDTQYF.

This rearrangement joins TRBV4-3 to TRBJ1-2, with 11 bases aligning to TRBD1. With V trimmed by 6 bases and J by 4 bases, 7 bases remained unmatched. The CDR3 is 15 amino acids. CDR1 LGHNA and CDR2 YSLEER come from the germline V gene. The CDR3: CASRPGTGGVYGYTF. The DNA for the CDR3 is TGCGCCAGCAGACCCGGGACAGGGGGTGTCTATGGCTACACCTTC.

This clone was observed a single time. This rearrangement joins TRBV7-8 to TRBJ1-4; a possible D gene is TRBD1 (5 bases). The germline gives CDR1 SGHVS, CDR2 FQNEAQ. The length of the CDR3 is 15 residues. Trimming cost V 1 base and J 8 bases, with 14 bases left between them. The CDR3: CASSLGQGYSEKLFF. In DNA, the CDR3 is TGTGCCAGCAGCTTAGGGCAGGGATATAGCGAAAAACTGTTTTTT.

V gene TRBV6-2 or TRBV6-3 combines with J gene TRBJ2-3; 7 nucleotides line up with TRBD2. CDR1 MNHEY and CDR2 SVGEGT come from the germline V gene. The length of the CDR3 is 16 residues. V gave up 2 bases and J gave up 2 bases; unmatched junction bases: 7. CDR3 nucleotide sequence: TGTGCCAGCAGTTACCATGCGGGAGACAACACAGATACGCAGTATTTT. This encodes CASSYHAGDNTDTQYF.

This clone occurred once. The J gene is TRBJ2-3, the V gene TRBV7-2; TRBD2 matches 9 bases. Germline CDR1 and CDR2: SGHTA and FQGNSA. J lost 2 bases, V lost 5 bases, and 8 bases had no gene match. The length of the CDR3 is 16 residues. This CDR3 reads CASSLLAGAPTDTQYF. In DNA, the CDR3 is TGTGCCAGCAGCCTCTTAGCGGGGGCCCCCACAGATACGCAGTATTTT. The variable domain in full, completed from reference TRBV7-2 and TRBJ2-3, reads GAGVSQSPSNKVTEKGKDVELRCDPISGHTALYWYRQSLGQGLEFLIYFQGNSAPDKSGLPSDRFSAERTGGSVSTLTIQRTQQEDSAVYLCASSLLAGAPTDTQYFGPGTRLTVL.

This CDR3 is CASSPGTGQWYTF. The CDR3 nucleotides are TGTGCCAGCAGCCCCGGGACAGGCCAATGGTACACCTTC. The chain combines TRBV9 with TRBJ1-2; TRBD1 aligns across 8 bases. The CDR3 length is 13 residues. The germline V gene encodes CDR1 SGDLS and CDR2 YYNGEE. V dropped 4 bases and J dropped 11; count of bases not matched to a gene: 10.

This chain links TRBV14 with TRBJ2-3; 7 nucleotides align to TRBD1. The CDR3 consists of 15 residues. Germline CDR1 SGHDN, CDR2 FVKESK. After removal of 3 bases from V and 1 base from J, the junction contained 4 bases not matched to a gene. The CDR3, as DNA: TGTGCCAGCAGCCACTCCGGACAGGGCACAGATACGCAGTATTTT. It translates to CASSHSGQGTDTQYF.

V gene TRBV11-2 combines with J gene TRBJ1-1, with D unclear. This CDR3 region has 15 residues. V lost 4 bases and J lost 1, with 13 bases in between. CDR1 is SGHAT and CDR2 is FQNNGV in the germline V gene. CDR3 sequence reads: CASSSTDTENTEAFF. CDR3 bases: TGTGCCAGCAGCTCGACCGACACCGAGAACACTGAAGCTTTCTTT. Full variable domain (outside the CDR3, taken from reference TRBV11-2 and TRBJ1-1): EAGVAQSPRYKIIEKRQSVAFWCNPISGHATLYWYQQILGQGPKLLIQFQNNGVVDDSQLPKDRFSAERLKGVDSTLKIQPAKLEDSAVYLCASSSTDTENTEAFFGQGTRLTVV.

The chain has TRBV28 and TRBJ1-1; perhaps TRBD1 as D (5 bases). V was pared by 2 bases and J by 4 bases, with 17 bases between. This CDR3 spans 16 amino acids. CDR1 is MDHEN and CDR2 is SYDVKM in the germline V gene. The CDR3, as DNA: TGTGCCAGCAGTTTAGCCAACGGGGGTTTAGGCACTGAAGCTTTCTTT. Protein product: CASSLANGGLGTEAFF. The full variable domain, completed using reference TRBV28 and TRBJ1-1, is DVKVTQSSRYLVKRTGEKVFLECVQDMDHENMFWYRQDPGLGLRLIYFSYDVKMKEKGDIPEGYSVSREKKERFSLILESASTNQTSMYLCASSLANGGLGTEAFFGQGTRLTVV.

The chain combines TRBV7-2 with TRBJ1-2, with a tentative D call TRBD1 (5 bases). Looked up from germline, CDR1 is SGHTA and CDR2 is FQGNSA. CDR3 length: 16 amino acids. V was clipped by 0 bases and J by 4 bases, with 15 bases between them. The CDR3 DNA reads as TGTGCCAGCAGCTTAGCATATCCAGGGCCAGGCTATGGCTACACCTTC. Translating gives CASSLAYPGPGYGYTF.

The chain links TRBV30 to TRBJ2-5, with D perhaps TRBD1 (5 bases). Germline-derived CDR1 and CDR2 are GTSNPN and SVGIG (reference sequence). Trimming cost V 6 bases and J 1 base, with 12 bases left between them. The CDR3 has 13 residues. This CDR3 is CACDRSIQETQYF. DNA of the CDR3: TGTGCCTGCGACAGATCGATCCAAGAGACCCAGTACTTC.

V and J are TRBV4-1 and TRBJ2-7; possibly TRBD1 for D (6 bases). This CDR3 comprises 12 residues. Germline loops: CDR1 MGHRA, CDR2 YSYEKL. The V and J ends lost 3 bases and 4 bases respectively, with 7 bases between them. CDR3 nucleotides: TGCGCCAGCAGCCAGACAGGATACGAGCAGTACTTC. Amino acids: CASSQTGYEQYF.

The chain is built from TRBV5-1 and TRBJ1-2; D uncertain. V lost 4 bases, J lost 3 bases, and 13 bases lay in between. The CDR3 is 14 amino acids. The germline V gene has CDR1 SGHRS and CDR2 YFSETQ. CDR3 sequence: CASSPLGEDYGYTF. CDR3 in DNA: TGCGCCAGCAGCCCCTTAGGTGAGGACTATGGCTACACCTTC. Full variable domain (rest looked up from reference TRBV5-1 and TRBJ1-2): KAGVTQTPRYLIKTRGQQVTLSCSPISGHRSVSWYQQTPGQGLQFLFEYFSETQRNKGNFPGRFSGRQFSNSRSEMNVSTLELGDSALYLCASSPLGEDYGYTFGSGTRLTVV.

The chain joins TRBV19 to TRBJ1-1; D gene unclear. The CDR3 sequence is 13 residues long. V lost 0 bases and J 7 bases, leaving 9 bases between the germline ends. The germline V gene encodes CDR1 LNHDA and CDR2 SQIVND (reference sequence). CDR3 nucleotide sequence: TGTGCCAGTAGTATAGACAAGCGAGGTGAAGCTTTCTTT. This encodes CASSIDKRGEAFF. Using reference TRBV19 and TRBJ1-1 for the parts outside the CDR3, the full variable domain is DGGITQSPKYLFRKEGQNVTLSCEQNLNHDAMYWYRQDPGQGLRLIYYSQIVNDFQKGDIAEGYSVSREKKESFPLTVTSAQKNPTAFYLCASSIDKRGEAFFGQGTRLTVV.

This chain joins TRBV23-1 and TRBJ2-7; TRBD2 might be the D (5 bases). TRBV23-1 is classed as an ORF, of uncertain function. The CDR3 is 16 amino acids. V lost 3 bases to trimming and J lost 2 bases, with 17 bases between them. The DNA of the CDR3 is TGCGCCAGCAGTCACCCTAAACCCCGGGAAACCTACGAGCAGTACGTC. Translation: CASSHPKPRETYEQYV.

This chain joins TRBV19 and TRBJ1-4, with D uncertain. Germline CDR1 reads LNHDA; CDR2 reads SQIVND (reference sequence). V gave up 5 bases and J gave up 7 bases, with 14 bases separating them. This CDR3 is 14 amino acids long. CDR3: CASSSWSSLEKLFF. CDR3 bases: TGTGCCAGTAGTTCATGGAGCTCCCTTGAAAAACTGTTTTTT.

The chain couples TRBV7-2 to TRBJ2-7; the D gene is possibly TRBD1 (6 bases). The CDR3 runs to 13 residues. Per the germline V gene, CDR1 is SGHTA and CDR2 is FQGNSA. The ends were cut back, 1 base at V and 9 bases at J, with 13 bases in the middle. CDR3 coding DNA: TGTGCCAGCAGCTTAGGACAGGCGGAGGCGCAGTACGTC. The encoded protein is CASSLGQAEAQYV.

The CDR3 DNA follows: TGTGCCAGCAGCCTGGGCGGGGGCGAAAAACTGTTTTTT. It specifies CASSLGGGEKLFF. The chain combines TRBV7-7 with TRBJ1-4, with D perhaps matching TRBD1 (6 bases). CDR3 length equals 13 residues. V was cut by 5 bases and J by 8 bases, with 12 bases left in between. Germline assignment: CDR1 SSHAT and CDR2 FNYEAQ (reference sequence).

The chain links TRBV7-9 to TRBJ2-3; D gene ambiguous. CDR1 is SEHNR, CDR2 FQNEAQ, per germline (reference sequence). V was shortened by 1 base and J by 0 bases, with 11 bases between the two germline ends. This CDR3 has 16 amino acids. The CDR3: CASSLGSTPSTDTQYF. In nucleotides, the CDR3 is TGTGCCAGCAGCTTAGGGTCGACACCTAGCACAGATACGCAGTATTTT.

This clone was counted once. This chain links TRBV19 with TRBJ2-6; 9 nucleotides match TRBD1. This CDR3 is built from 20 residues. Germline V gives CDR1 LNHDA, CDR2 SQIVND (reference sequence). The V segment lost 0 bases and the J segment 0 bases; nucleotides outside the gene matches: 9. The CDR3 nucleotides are TGTGCCAGTAGTATAGATTGGGACAGGGCCCCCTTCTCTGGGGCCAACGTCCTGACTTTC. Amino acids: CASSIDWDRAPFSGANVLTF. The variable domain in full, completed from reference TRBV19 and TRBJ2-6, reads DGGITQSPKYLFRKEGQNVTLSCEQNLNHDAMYWYRQDPGQGLRLIYYSQIVNDFQKGDIAEGYSVSREKKESFPLTVTSAQKNPTAFYLCASSIDWDRAPFSGANVLTFGAGSRLTVL.

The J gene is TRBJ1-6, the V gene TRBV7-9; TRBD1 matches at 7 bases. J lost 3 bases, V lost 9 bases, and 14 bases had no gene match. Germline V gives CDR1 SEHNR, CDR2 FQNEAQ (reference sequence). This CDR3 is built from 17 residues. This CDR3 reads CASTGQTASGYNSPLHF. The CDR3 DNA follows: TGTGCCAGTACGGGACAGACCGCCTCCGGCTATAATTCACCCCTCCACTTT.

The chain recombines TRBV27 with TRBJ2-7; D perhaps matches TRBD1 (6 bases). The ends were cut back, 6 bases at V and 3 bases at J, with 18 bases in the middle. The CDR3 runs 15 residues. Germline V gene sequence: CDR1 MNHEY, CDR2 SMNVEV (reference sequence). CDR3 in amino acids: CASRPGTTSYYEQYF. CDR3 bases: TGTGCCAGCAGGCCCGGGACAACAAGCTACTACGAGCAGTACTTC.